The rows below give T cell receptor beta chains drawn from one sample of a study of blood T cell repertoires in COVID-19. Measured with immunoSEQ multiplex PCR; TCRdb has only the in-frame clones, and not every one. The data contain some 500,000 clones, over 75% of them singletons. The sample consisted of PBMCs or T cells enriched from blood (not recorded which). These receptors were obtained from a woman aged 35 to 49 who had recovered from COVID-19. CDR3s include the opening cysteine and the closing phenylalanine or tryptophan. D genes are given only for firm matches. Clone size is not always given. Where it is, it says once, few, many or a class for expanded clones.

TRBJ2-1	16	-	TRBD2	TRBV29-1	CSVAQTSVSSYNEQFF	TGCAGCGTTGCTCAGACTAGCGTAAGCTCCTACAATGAGCAGTTCTTC
TRBJ2-7	12	few	-	TRBV5-5	CASSPQGYEQYF	TGTGCCAGCAGCCCGCAGGGCTACGAGCAGTACTTC
TRBJ2-7	14	-	TRBD2	TRBV5-1	CASSFTSGPYEQYF	TGCGCCAGCAGCTTCACTAGCGGGCCCTACGAGCAGTACTTC
TRBJ1-2	14	-	TRBD1	TRBV6-5	CASNRGGQLMGYTF	TGTGCCAGCAACCGGGGGGGACAGCTGATGGGCTACACCTTC
TRBJ1-1	14	-	TRBD1	TRBV9	CASSATGANTEAFF	TGTGCCAGCAGCGCGACAGGGGCGAACACTGAAGCTTTCTTT
TRBJ2-1	15	-	-	TRBV7-2	CASSLAAGEYNEQFF	TGTGCCAGCAGCTTGGCGGCAGGGGAGTATAATGAGCAGTTCTTC
TRBJ1-1	14	-	-	TRBV19	CASSNAGNVAEAFF	TGTGCCAGTAGTAATGCAGGGAATGTCGCTGAAGCTTTCTTT
TRBJ1-1	15	-	TRBD1	TRBV18	CASSRQGGMNTEAFF	TGTGCCAGCTCACGACAGGGGGGGATGAACACTGAAGCTTTCTTT
TRBJ2-1	15	-	TRBD2	TRBV6-2/TRBV6-3	CASSLAGGKNNEQFF	TGTGCCAGCAGCCTAGCGGGAGGGAAAAACAATGAGCAGTTCTTC
TRBJ2-1	14	-	TRBD2	TRBV30	CAWRASGTYNEQFF	TGTGCCTGGAGGGCTAGCGGTACCTACAATGAGCAGTTCTTC
TRBJ1-4	14	-	TRBD1	TRBV11-3	CASSPGQGGEKLFF	TGTGCCAGCAGCCCGGGACAGGGAGGGGAAAAACTGTTTTTT
TRBJ1-1	13	-	-	TRBV27	CASSLTSNTEAFF	TGTGCCAGCAGTTTAACTTCGAACACTGAAGCTTTCTTT
TRBJ2-7	14	-	-	TRBV7-9	CASSPDTGTYEQYF	TGTGCCAGCAGCCCAGACACAGGAACCTACGAGCAGTACTTC
TRBJ2-2	14	-	-	TRBV6-5	CASGLGQGTGELFF	TGTGCCAGCGGGCTGGGTCAGGGCACCGGGGAGCTGTTTTTT
TRBJ1-2	13	-	-	TRBV30	CACQKRGGYGYTF	TGTGCCTGTCAGAAAAGGGGGGGCTATGGCTACACCTTC
TRBJ2-2	14	once	TRBD1	TRBV30	CAGGTGGLFGELFF	TGTGCCGGCGGGACAGGTGGATTGTTCGGGGAGCTGTTTTTT
TRBJ1-1	12	-	-	TRBV11-3	CASSPRTTEAFF	TGTGCCAGCAGCCCGCGCACCACTGAAGCTTTCTTT
TRBJ2-3	16	-	-	TRBV4-3	CASSQGASLLTDTQYF	TGCGCCAGCAGCCAAGGGGCTAGCCTACTCACAGATACGCAGTATTTT
TRBJ2-3	15	once	TRBD1	TRBV18	CASSPPTGGLDTQYF	TGTGCCAGCTCACCACCGACAGGGGGCCTAGATACGCAGTATTTT
TRBJ2-1	15	-	-	TRBV5-4	CASSSGLSGYNEQFF	TGTGCCAGCAGCTCGGGTCTATCGGGTTACAATGAGCAGTTCTTC
TRBJ1-2	14	-	-	TRBV10-1	CASSERRDGIRYTF	TGCGCCAGCAGTGAAAGGAGGGATGGGATCCGCTACACCTTC
TRBJ1-2	12	-	TRBD1	TRBV6-5	CASSQGERGYTF	TGTGCCAGCAGTCAGGGGGAACGGGGCTACACCTTC
TRBJ1-1	13	-	-	TRBV30	CAWSVLGGTEAFF	TGTGCCTGGAGTGTACTAGGGGGAACTGAAGCTTTCTTT
TRBJ1-1	13	-	-	TRBV6-5	CASSYSGGLGAFF	TGTGCCAGCAGTTACAGCGGGGGGCTCGGCGCTTTCTTT
TRBJ1-1	14	-	-	TRBV5-1	CASSLRSVNTEAFF	TGCGCCAGCAGCTTGCGGTCGGTGAACACTGAAGCTTTCTTT
TRBJ2-7	15	-	-	TRBV19	CASRAWGSGAQEQYF	TGTGCCAGTAGGGCTTGGGGTAGCGGTGCTCAAGAGCAGTACTTC
TRBJ2-1	13	few	-	TRBV11-1	CASSVTRSPEQFF	TGTGCCAGCAGCGTAACCCGTAGCCCTGAGCAGTTCTTC
TRBJ2-1	16	-	TRBD2	TRBV3-1/TRBV3-2	CASSRPWTSGDNEQFF	TGTGCCAGCAGCCGTCCATGGACTAGCGGGGACAATGAGCAGTTCTTC
TRBJ2-7	12	-	TRBD2	TRBV5-1	CASKAGAYEQYF	TGCGCCAGCAAGGCGGGGGCCTACGAGCAGTACTTC
TRBJ2-7	17	-	TRBD2	TRBV15	CATSRDPSGRVSYEQYF	TGTGCCACCAGCAGAGACCCCAGCGGGAGGGTTTCGTACGAGCAGTACTTC
TRBJ2-6	16	-	-	TRBV19	CASSMLAQAGANVLTF	TGTGCCAGTAGTATGTTGGCACAAGCTGGGGCCAACGTCCTGACTTTC
TRBJ1-5	13	-	-	TRBV4-2	CASSRDGNQPQHF	TGTGCCAGCAGCCGCGACGGGAATCAGCCCCAGCATTTT
TRBJ2-3	15	-	TRBD2	TRBV5-8	CASSLKGGRWDTQYF	TGTGCCAGCAGCTTGAAAGGCGGGAGGTGGGATACGCAGTATTTT
TRBJ2-7	15	-	TRBD1	TRBV7-2	CASSLVQGASYEQYF	TGTGCCAGCAGCTTAGTACAGGGGGCCTCCTACGAGCAGTACTTC
TRBJ1-1	15	-	TRBD1	TRBV18	CASSPPDRARTEAFF	TGTGCCAGCTCACCTCCGGACAGGGCAAGGACTGAAGCTTTCTTT
TRBJ2-1	16	once	TRBD2	TRBV3-1/TRBV3-2	CASSPPGLAGVGEQFF	TGTGCCAGCAGCCCTCCGGGACTAGCGGGAGTCGGTGAGCAGTTCTTC
TRBJ2-7	18	-	TRBD1	TRBV7-9	CASSLDPLQGGFSYEQYF	TGTGCCAGCAGCTTAGATCCCCTACAGGGGGGTTTCTCCTACGAGCAGTACTTC
TRBJ1-2	20	-	TRBD1	TRBV14	CASSQDKFETGDSANYGYTF	TGTGCCAGCAGCCAAGATAAGTTCGAGACAGGGGATTCGGCTAACTATGGCTACACCTTC
TRBJ1-1	17	-	-	TRBV13	CASSYRVSVKANTEAFF	TGTGCCAGCAGCTATAGAGTATCCGTGAAAGCGAACACTGAAGCTTTCTTT
TRBJ1-1	15	-	TRBD1	TRBV25-1	CASSDNRGSTTEAFF	TGTGCCAGCAGTGATAACAGGGGGTCTACCACTGAAGCTTTCTTT
TRBJ2-5	15	-	TRBD1	TRBV5-1	CASKVEPGGGETQYF	TGCGCCAGCAAGGTCGAGCCAGGGGGTGGAGAGACCCAGTACTTC
TRBJ2-2	16	-	-	TRBV24-1	CATAGGPRSNTGELFF	TGTGCCACCGCAGGAGGGCCCCGGTCGAACACCGGGGAGCTGTTTTTT
TRBJ2-7	16	-	TRBD2	TRBV15	CATSRDGGVLSYEQYF	TGTGCCACCAGCAGAGATGGGGGGGTTCTATCCTACGAGCAGTACTTC
TRBJ2-2	15	-	TRBD2	TRBV7-2	CASSFGGRAPGELFF	TGTGCCAGCAGCTTTGGCGGGAGGGCCCCCGGGGAGCTGTTTTTT
TRBJ2-5	14	once	-	TRBV11-2	CASSLGWGEETQYF	TGTGCCAGCAGCTTAGGTTGGGGGGAAGAGACCCAGTACTTC
TRBJ2-2	18	-	-	TRBV4-3	CASSQTIRTRKGTGELFF	TGCGCCAGCAGCCAAACCATTAGGACCCGAAAGGGGACCGGGGAGCTGTTTTTT
TRBJ1-1	16	-	-	TRBV2	CASSVLTTATNTEAFF	TGTGCCAGCAGTGTCCTCACGACAGCTACGAACACTGAAGCTTTCTTT
TRBJ2-7	14	-	-	TRBV30	CAWSDGLRSYEQYF	TGTGCCTGGAGTGACGGACTAAGGTCCTACGAGCAGTACTTC
TRBJ1-1	15	-	-	TRBV6-5	CASSYEPFRGTEAFF	TGTGCCAGCAGTTATGAGCCTTTCCGGGGAACTGAAGCTTTCTTT
TRBJ1-2	17	-	-	TRBV4-1	CASSQDYPPQGNYGYTF	TGCGCCAGCAGCCAAGACTACCCCCCACAGGGAAACTATGGCTACACCTTC
TRBJ1-1	13	-	TRBD1	TRBV7-9	CASSFGQDTEAFF	TGTGCCAGCAGCTTTGGACAGGACACTGAAGCTTTCTTT
TRBJ2-1	19	-	TRBD2	TRBV12-5	CASASLETSGRARYNEQFF	TGTGCTAGTGCCTCCTTAGAAACTAGCGGGAGGGCCCGGTACAATGAGCAGTTCTTC
TRBJ2-7	15	-	TRBD2	TRBV5-6	CASSWGSGSSYEQYF	TGTGCCAGCAGCTGGGGTAGCGGGAGCTCCTACGAGCAGTACTTC